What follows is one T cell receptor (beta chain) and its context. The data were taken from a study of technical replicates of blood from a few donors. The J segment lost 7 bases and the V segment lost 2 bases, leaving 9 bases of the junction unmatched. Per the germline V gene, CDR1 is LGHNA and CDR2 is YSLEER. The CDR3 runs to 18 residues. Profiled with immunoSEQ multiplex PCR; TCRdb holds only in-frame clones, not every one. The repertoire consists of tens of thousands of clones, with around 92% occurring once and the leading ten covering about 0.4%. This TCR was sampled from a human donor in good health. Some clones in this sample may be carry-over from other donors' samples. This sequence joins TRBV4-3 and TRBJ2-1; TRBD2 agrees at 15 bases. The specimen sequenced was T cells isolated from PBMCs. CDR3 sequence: CASSQLQLGLAGGNEQFF. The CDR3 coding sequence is TGCGCCAGCAGCCAACTACAACTCGGACTAGCGGGAGGGAATGAGCAGTTCTTC.